One sample yielded the 8 T cell receptor beta chains listed below, sequenced in a study of PD-1 blockade in classical Hodgkin lymphoma. The data were produced by immunoSEQ multiplex PCR, yet TCRdb's version contains in-frame clones alone and is incomplete. The sample holds 96,000 or so clones, 85% to 95% seen once. Stated time point: cycle 4 day 1 (C4D1), after six to seven weeks of nivolumab. Each and every patient relapsed after autologous stem cell transplantation, and patients got differing brentuximab vedotin exposure. This sample comprised peripheral blood mononuclear cells (PBMCs), obtained before the fourth cycle of nivolumab. These receptors came from a human donor with classical Hodgkin lymphoma.

This chain uses TRBV11-2 with TRBJ2-3; the D gene is possibly TRBD1 (6 bases). This CDR3 is 16 amino acids long. In germline, CDR1 is SGHAT, CDR2 FQNNGV. V was pared by 8 bases and J by 0 bases, with 18 bases between. CDR3 loop: CASSPGGGASTDTQYF. CDR3 nucleotides: TGTGCCAGCTCCCCCGGTGGGGGCGCGAGCACAGATACGCAGTATTTT.

The chain is built from TRBV5-1 and TRBJ2-3, with D possibly being TRBD2 (7 bases). Germline CDR1 SGHRS, CDR2 YFSETQ. The CDR3 covers 18 residues. Trimming stripped 3 bases from V and 3 bases from J, with 23 bases between. The CDR3, as DNA: TGCGCCAGCAGCTGGGCCGCCTCGGGAGGTACAGGGACAGATACGCAGTATTTT. Its translation is CASSWAASGGTGTDTQYF. Filled out from reference TRBV5-1 and TRBJ2-3, the complete variable domain reads KAGVTQTPRYLIKTRGQQVTLSCSPISGHRSVSWYQQTPGQGLQFLFEYFSETQRNKGNFPGRFSGRQFSNSRSEMNVSTLELGDSALYLCASSWAASGGTGTDTQYFGPGTRLTVL.

V is TRBV4-1 and J is TRBJ1-4, with 9 bases aligning to TRBD1. The CDR3 extends over 14 amino acids. The junction had 1 base not matched to a gene; V was cut back by 4 bases and J by 4 bases. CDR1 is MGHRA and CDR2 is YSYEKL in the germline V gene. CDR3 in amino acids: CASSRTGVNEKLFF. The CDR3 nucleotides read TGCGCCAGCAGCCGGACAGGGGTTAATGAAAAACTGTTTTTT.

This clone showed up just once. The rearrangement links TRBV15 to TRBJ2-7, with D tentatively TRBD1 (7 bases). The germline CDR1 and CDR2 sequences are LNHNV and YYDKDF (reference sequence). V was trimmed by 1 base and J by 0 bases, leaving 13 bases between them. CDR3 length: 16 residues. The CDR3 nucleotides read TGTGCCACCAGCAGAGCGGGAGCAGGGGGCTCCTACGAGCAGTACTTC. Translation: CATSRAGAGGSYEQYF.

This chain connects TRBV6-5 to TRBJ2-1, with 8 positions matching TRBD2. The CDR3 covers 15 residues. The junction had 4 bases not matched to a gene; V was cut back by 6 bases and J by 0 bases. Germline-derived CDR1 and CDR2 are MNHEY and SVGAGI. CDR3: CASSSGSFSYNEQFF. CDR3 DNA: TGTGCCAGCAGCAGCGGGAGTTTCTCCTACAATGAGCAGTTCTTC.

V is TRBV25-1 and J is TRBJ2-7, with 10 bases matching TRBD1. Germline V gene sequence: CDR1 MGHDK, CDR2 SYGVNS. The CDR3 runs to 12 residues. Trimming took 6 bases from V and 7 from J; bases not matched to a gene: 3. The CDR3 DNA reads TGTGCCAGCAGGGGACAGGGGAGGGAGCAGTACTTC. Its translation is CASRGQGREQYF.

The rearrangement links TRBV5-1 to TRBJ1-5; D not resolved. Trimming shortened V by 0 bases and J by 4 bases, and 11 bases separated the two germline ends. Germline V CDR1 and CDR2: SGHRS, YFSETQ. There are 15 residues in the CDR3. CDR3 loop: CASSLEGWSNQPQHF. CDR3 DNA sequence: TGCGCCAGCAGCTTGGAGGGCTGGTCTAATCAGCCCCAGCATTTT.

CDR3 bases: TGTGCCAGCAGTGTTGACAGGGGCGCTGGAAACACCATATATTTT. Amino acids: CASSVDRGAGNTIYF. The chain recombines TRBV6-1 with TRBJ1-3, with 8 bases identical to TRBD1. V trimming: 4 bases; J trimming: 2 bases; junction bases outside the gene matches: 4. The CDR3 totals 15 residues. Germline CDR1 and CDR2: MNHNS and SASEGT.